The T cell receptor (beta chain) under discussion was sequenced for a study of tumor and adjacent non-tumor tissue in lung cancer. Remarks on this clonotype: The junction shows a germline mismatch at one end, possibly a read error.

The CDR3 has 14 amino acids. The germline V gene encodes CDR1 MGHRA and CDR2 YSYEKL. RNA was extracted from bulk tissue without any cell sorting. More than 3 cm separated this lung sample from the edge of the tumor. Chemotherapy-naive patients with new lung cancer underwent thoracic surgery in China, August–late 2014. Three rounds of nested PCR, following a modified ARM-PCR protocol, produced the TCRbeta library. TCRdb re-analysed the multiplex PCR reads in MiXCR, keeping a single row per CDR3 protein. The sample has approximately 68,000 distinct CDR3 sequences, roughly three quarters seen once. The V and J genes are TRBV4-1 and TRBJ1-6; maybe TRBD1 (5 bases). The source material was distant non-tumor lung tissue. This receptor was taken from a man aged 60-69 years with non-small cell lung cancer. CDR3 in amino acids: CASSQVITGSRLHF. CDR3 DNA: TGCGCCAGCAGCCAGGTCATTACAGGTTCACGCCTCCACTTT.